These T cell receptor beta chains were read from a single sample in a study of OX40 agonist ivuxolimab in advanced cancers. Using immunoSEQ multiplex PCR, the repertoire was profiled, and TCRdb retains in-frame clones only, with some absent. The repertoire holds 90,000 to 95,000 clones, around 87% seen once, with more than 4% in the top ten. This sample comprised CD4+ or CD8+ T cells sorted from blood, obtained in a trial of the OX40 agonist ivuxolimab. The receptors stem from an adult with an advanced solid tumor such as melanoma, head and neck, liver or kidney cancer. The CDR3 runs from the conserved cysteine through the conserved F or W. Fields, in order: V gene, J gene, CDR3 protein.

>TRBV11-2|TRBJ2-5
CASSPGTSGTVLGETQYF
>TRBV2|TRBJ2-1
CASVRAGGWGEQFF
>TRBV19|TRBJ1-2
CASSADPFWVGYGYTF
>TRBV7-6|TRBJ1-1
CASSFRQGLETNTEAFF
>TRBV30|TRBJ2-6
CAWSWGSGANVLTF
>TRBV19|TRBJ1-5
CASSIIENNQPQHF
>TRBV6-1|TRBJ2-7
CASSETKSSGVYEQYF
>TRBV7-2|TRBJ1-6
CASSQPRGTLHF
>TRBV10-3|TRBJ1-5
CAISESFRTGNQPQHF
>TRBV4-3|TRBJ1-4
CASSQGAAGTNEKLFF
>TRBV5-1|TRBJ2-5
CASSSTSAQETQYF
>TRBV19|TRBJ1-5
CASSRGDTNSNQPQHF
>TRBV5-4|TRBJ2-5
CASSLVSLQETQYF
>TRBV30|TRBJ2-5
CAWSVLAGTGGETQYF
>TRBV28|TRBJ1-5
CASSLSLGIPNQPQHF
>TRBV15|TRBJ2-4
CATSRDFRGGGNIQYF